This T cell receptor (beta chain) was recovered during a study of post-analysis software for immune sequencing data. Study-level information: Relapsing-remitting, secondary progressive and progressive-relapsing multiple sclerosis were all included among the disease courses.

CDR3 length: 17 residues. The germline V gene encodes CDR1 SGHRS and CDR2 YFSETQ. V shed 4 bases, J shed 3 bases, and the junction held 8 bases outside the gene matches. Each TCR beta cDNA library carried unique molecular identifiers. T cells numbering about 0.85 to 10 million yielded about 500,000 cDNA molecules. TCRdb redid the calling of the PCR reads with MiXCR, one entry per CDR3 protein. The sample shows about 820,000 distinct CDR3 sequences, about 57% of them seen only once. About this clonotype: Its matching antigen is unknown.

Study-level points and caveats: Under the F measure, samples that were prepared in one batch clustered strongly together. Normalized Chao1 diversity was significantly lower in multiple sclerosis patients than in controls. Roughly 5 TRBV segments, TRBV5-6, TRBV5-1 and TRBV20-1 among them, were found more frequent in patients than controls.

The source material was blood. The clonotype was recovered from a girl under 18 with multiple sclerosis. The V call is TRBV5-1, the J call TRBJ2-2, with 11 bases that match TRBD2. The CDR3 loop is CASSLLGLAEYTGELFF. In nucleotides, the CDR3 is TGCGCCAGCAGCCTACTGGGACTAGCGGAGTACACCGGGGAGCTGTTTTTT.